This T cell receptor beta chain emerged from a study of T-cell reconstitution after alpha-beta-depleted transplantation in children. The V and J ends lost 3 bases and 6 bases, in that order; junction bases with no gene match: 8. Germline V gene sequence: CDR1 SQVTM, CDR2 ANQGSEA. CDR3 length: 16 amino acids. Regarding this clonotype: Its antigen remains unknown.

Overall study findings and caveats: The authors attributed T-cell counts and diversity one year after transplant mostly to newly produced T cells.

Unique molecular identifiers were incorporated when the TCRbeta library was constructed. TCRdb called the PCR reads again in MiXCR, with one record for every CDR3 protein. Found here are under 850,000 distinct CDR3 sequences, around 13% of them singletons; the top ten hold roughly 0.77%. This chain connects TRBV29-1 to TRBJ2-2, with TRBD1 identical over 12 bases. The TCR sequence derives from a girl aged 2 to 9 with congenital amegakaryocytic thrombocytopenia, due to receive a stem cell transplant. The source was PBMCs, collected before TCRalphabeta/CD19-depleted stem cell transplant. Here the CDR3 reads CSVDLTGQGASGELFF. CDR3 coding DNA: TGCAGCGTTGACCTGACGGGACAGGGGGCATCCGGGGAGCTGTTTTTT.